What follows are 30 T cell receptor beta chains derived from one specimen sequenced in a study of vaccination and CD4 T cells after COVID-19. The sample's treatment: roughly 11-day PBMC culture with coronavirus spike peptide pools or control peptides (ViraFEST assay). With the Oncomine TCR Beta short-read assay, DNA from cultured CD4+ T cells was sequenced. One entry per CDR3 protein, called by TCRdb with MiXCR from the PCR reads. This table holds 15,000 to 20,000 distinct CDR3 sequences, 55% to 65% found once. These receptors are not linked to any known antigen. The material was CD4+ T cells from blood, cultured in vitro, obtained after SARS-CoV-2 vaccination. The source of these receptors is a human donor who had recovered from COVID-19.

The rearrangement uses TRBV12-3 or TRBV12-4 and TRBJ1-3; D not certain. The V end was cut by 5 bases, the J end by 2 bases, with 4 bases between. The CDR3 consists of 12 residues. This CDR3 is CASSKTGNTIYF. The CDR3 region has the DNA TGTGCCAGCAGTAAAACTGGAAACACCATATATTTT.

This rearrangement joins TRBV28 to TRBJ1-3; 9 bases are a match to TRBD1. V lost 6 bases and J lost 3; bases outside the gene matches: 9. Germline CDR1 and CDR2: MDHEN and SYDVKM. The CDR3 totals 16 residues. CDR3 sequence: CASRSEGQGNGNTIYF. The CDR3 coding sequence is TGTGCCAGCAGATCAGAAGGACAGGGGAATGGAAACACCATATATTTT.

The chain links TRBV24-1 to TRBJ1-2; 7 positions match TRBD1. The CDR3 is made up of 15 amino acids. V lost 3 bases and J lost 4; bases outside the gene matches: 7. The germline gives CDR1 KGHDR, CDR2 SFDVKD. The CDR3 nucleotides are TGTGCCACCAGTGATCGCGCAGGGGGATCCTATGGCTACACCTTC. This gives the protein CATSDRAGGSYGYTF.

The chain recombines TRBV20-1 with TRBJ2-7, with D possibly being TRBD2 (7 bases). CDR3 length: 14 amino acids. CDR1 is DFQATT, CDR2 SNEGSKA, per germline (reference sequence). V lost 3 bases, J lost 7 bases, and 19 bases lay in between. In DNA, the CDR3 is TGCAGTGCTAGGCGTGGGGGGGCCGGCAATGAGCAGTACTTC. As protein: CSARRGGAGNEQYF.

The V gene is TRBV7-2, the J gene TRBJ1-5; TRBD1 might be the D (5 bases). CDR3 size: 15 residues. V was trimmed by 2 bases and J by 0 bases, leaving 8 bases between them. In germline, CDR1 is SGHTA, CDR2 FQGNSA. The CDR3 is CASSLMQGSNQPQHF. The CDR3 nucleotides read TGTGCCAGCAGCTTAATGCAGGGTAGCAATCAGCCCCAGCATTTT.

V and J are TRBV12-3 or TRBV12-4 and TRBJ1-1, with no clear D. The CDR3 contains 14 residues. V dropped 5 bases and J dropped 8 bases, with 18 bases sitting between them. Written as DNA, the CDR3 is TGTGCCAGCAGTCAACTCAGCGGCGACGGGGAAGCTTTCTTT. Its translation is CASSQLSGDGEAFF.

The chain employs TRBV7-9 and TRBJ1-2; TRBD1 matches 11 bases. Germline lookup yields CDR1 SEHNR and CDR2 FQNEAQ (reference sequence). The V gene end was trimmed by 6 bases and the J gene end by 8 bases; junction bases not matched to a gene: 11. The CDR3 extends over 15 amino acids. The DNA of the CDR3 is TGTGCCAGCAGTCGAGAGGACAGGGGGCTTGGAGGCTACACCTTC. It is translated as CASSREDRGLGGYTF.

The chain has TRBV7-9 and TRBJ1-2, with TRBD1 matching 7 bases. The V and J ends lost 5 bases and 6 bases, in that order; junction bases with no gene match: 3. Germline loops: CDR1 SEHNR, CDR2 FQNEAQ (reference sequence). The CDR3 runs to 12 residues. The CDR3 loop reads CASSVDRDGYTF. The CDR3 DNA follows: TGTGCCAGCAGCGTAGACAGGGATGGCTACACCTTC.

A few counts support this clonotype. V is TRBV11-3 and J is TRBJ1-2; no reliable D call. Trimming removed 0 bases from V and 0 bases from J, with 8 bases in between. The CDR3 extends over 15 amino acids. Germline CDR1 reads SGHNT; CDR2 reads YENEEA. CDR3 coding DNA: TGTGCCAGCAGCTTAGAATCAGATACTAACTATGGCTACACCTTC. Translating it yields CASSLESDTNYGYTF.

The chain is built from TRBV6-2 or TRBV6-3 and TRBJ1-5, with 8 bases fitting TRBD1. This CDR3 is built from 15 residues. Germline V gene data show CDR1 as MNHEY and CDR2 as SVGEGT. The J segment lost 4 bases and the V segment lost 5 bases, leaving 7 bases of the junction unmatched. This chain's CDR3 is CASSRPDRENQPQHF. DNA for the CDR3: TGTGCCAGCAGTCGGCCGGACAGGGAAAATCAGCCCCAGCATTTT.

V usage is TRBV6-5 and J usage is TRBJ1-6, with TRBD1 matching over 7 bases. Unmatched junction bases numbered 4, after V lost 2 bases and J lost 6 bases. The germline V gene encodes CDR1 MNHEY and CDR2 SVGAGI. This CDR3 comprises 15 residues. The CDR3 loop is CASSYRRQGNSPLHF. The DNA of the CDR3 is TGTGCCAGCAGTTACAGAAGACAGGGTAATTCACCCCTCCACTTT.

The chain carries TRBV6-1 and TRBJ1-5, with D possibly being TRBD1 (5 bases). The length of the CDR3 is 13 residues. V was cut by 7 bases and J by 4 bases, with 11 bases left in between. CDR1 and CDR2 from the germline V gene are MNHNS and SASEGT. Here the CDR3 reads CASMGGSNQPQHF. The DNA of the CDR3 is TGTGCCAGCATGGGGGGTAGTAATCAGCCCCAGCATTTT.

The chain carries TRBV7-2 and TRBJ1-3; maybe TRBD1 (5 bases). The V end lost 6 bases, the J end lost 8 bases, and 17 bases lay between the germline ends. CDR1 and CDR2 (germline): SGHTA, FQGNSA. The CDR3 runs 14 residues. The CDR3 is CASRLGLPGDTIYF. The CDR3 DNA follows: TGTGCCAGCAGATTGGGACTCCCTGGGGACACCATATATTTT.

This chain links TRBV27 with TRBJ2-2; 10 bases map to TRBD2. J was trimmed by 4 bases and V by 5 bases; bases with no gene match: 4. Germline CDR1 MNHEY, CDR2 SMNVEV (reference sequence). The length of the CDR3 is 15 residues. CDR3 in DNA: TGTGCCAGCAGTAGCGGGAGGGCCATCACCGGGGAGCTGTTTTTT. Its protein is CASSSGRAITGELFF.

V usage is TRBV29-1 and J usage is TRBJ1-5; D unresolved. V lost 4 bases and J lost 4, with 11 bases in between. CDR3 length equals 13 residues. CDR1 is SQVTM, CDR2 ANQGSEA, per germline. CDR3 in DNA: TGCAGCGTTGCCGGGGAAGGAAATCAGCCCCAGCATTTT. Its protein product is CSVAGEGNQPQHF.

This clonotype turned up a few times. The chain joins TRBV6-1 to TRBJ1-1; 10 positions match TRBD1. Germline trimming cut 8 bases from V and 4 bases from J; bases unmatched to any gene: 1. Germline assignment: CDR1 MNHNS and CDR2 SASEGT. This CDR3 region has 12 residues. This CDR3 is CASWTGGTEAFF. CDR3 in DNA: TGTGCCAGCTGGACAGGGGGCACTGAAGCTTTCTTT.

This clonotype was observed a single time. The rearrangement uses TRBV2 and TRBJ1-1; 11 bases fit TRBD1. This CDR3 region has 16 residues. Trimming at V came to 3 bases and at J to 1 base, leaving 4 bases not matched to a gene. Germline-derived CDR1 and CDR2 are SNHLY and FYNNEI. CDR3 amino acids: CASSDAGTGGNTEAFF. The CDR3 DNA sequence: TGTGCCAGCAGTGACGCAGGGACAGGGGGGAACACTGAAGCTTTCTTT.

This clonotype has only a few counts. The CDR3 nucleotides are TGTGCCAGCAGCCGGACAGGGGTGGAAAAAGCTTTCTTT. Translated, it gives CASSRTGVEKAFF. The rearrangement links TRBV11-3 to TRBJ1-1; TRBD1 agrees at 9 bases. The CDR3 runs 13 residues. V was pared by 5 bases and J by 9 bases, with 7 bases of the junction left unmatched. From germline, CDR1 is SGHNT and CDR2 YENEEA.

V usage is TRBV5-1 and J usage is TRBJ1-1, with a tentative D call TRBD1 (5 bases). Per the germline V gene, CDR1 is SGHRS and CDR2 is YFSETQ. With 5 bases removed from V and 4 bases from J, the gap between germline ends came to 12 bases. CDR3 length: 13 amino acids. The CDR3 spells CASRPGGGTEAFF. In DNA form, the CDR3 reads TGCGCCAGCAGACCGGGTGGGGGCACTGAAGCTTTCTTT.

A few counts support this clonotype. This sequence joins TRBV30 and TRBJ2-3; 10 bases map to TRBD2. CDR3 length: 15 residues. Looked up from germline, CDR1 is GTSNPN and CDR2 is SVGIG (reference sequence). Germline trimming cut 0 bases from V and 4 bases from J; bases unmatched to any gene: 4. The CDR3 spells CAWSVLLAGADTQYF. The CDR3 DNA reads as TGTGCCTGGAGTGTATTGCTAGCGGGGGCAGATACGCAGTATTTT.

This clonotype occurred once. The chain is built from TRBV19 and TRBJ2-5; 11 bases match TRBD2. Germline CDR1 reads LNHDA; CDR2 reads SQIVND (reference sequence). The ends lost 5 bases at V and 5 bases at J; junction bases unmatched: 7. The CDR3 has 15 amino acids. The CDR3 here is CASSQLLAGVETQYF. CDR3 nucleotides: TGTGCCAGTAGTCAACTACTAGCGGGGGTTGAGACCCAGTACTTC.

The chain joins TRBV7-2 to TRBJ1-5; D not certain. Trimming cost V 0 bases and J 7 bases, with 10 bases left between them. The length of the CDR3 is 14 residues. Germline loops: CDR1 SGHTA, CDR2 FQGNSA. CDR3 nucleotides: TGTGCCAGCAGCTTAGCGGTCTGGGTCCAGCCCCAGCATTTT. Its translation: CASSLAVWVQPQHF.

The V and J genes are TRBV20-1 and TRBJ1-1, with a possible D match to TRBD1 (5 bases). Deletions cut 5 bases from V and 8 bases from J, with 15 bases between. The CDR3 consists of 12 residues. Germline V CDR1 and CDR2: DFQATT, SNEGSKA (reference sequence). Here the CDR3 DNA reads TGCAGTGCTGACCCCCAAGACAGAGAAGCTTTCTTT. Translation: CSADPQDREAFF.

The J gene is TRBJ2-5, the V gene TRBV7-2; the D is unclear. Trimming took off 4 bases at V and 5 bases at J, with 5 bases between the two ends. The CDR3 runs 11 residues. Germline V gene data show CDR1 as SGHTA and CDR2 as FQGNSA. The CDR3 here is CASSSVETQYF. Written as DNA, the CDR3 is TGTGCCAGCAGCTCAGTGGAGACCCAGTACTTC.

This clonotype turned up a few times. The rearrangement links TRBV24-1 to TRBJ1-1; 10 positions agree with TRBD1. J was trimmed by 4 bases and V by 5 bases; bases with no gene match: 12. From germline, CDR1 is KGHDR and CDR2 SFDVKD. This CDR3 is 17 amino acids long. The CDR3 protein is CATSGDRGLSMGTEAFF. CDR3 coding DNA: TGTGCCACCAGTGGTGACAGGGGGCTCTCAATGGGCACTGAAGCTTTCTTT.

The V gene is TRBV30, the J gene TRBJ2-3; D is ambiguous. CDR1 and CDR2 from the germline V gene are GTSNPN and SVGIG (reference sequence). The CDR3 contains 11 residues. V was trimmed by 7 bases and J by 4 bases, leaving 9 bases between them. The DNA for the CDR3 is TGTGCCTCGTCGGCCTCAGATACGCAGTATTTT. Amino acids: CASSASDTQYF.

The gene calls are TRBV5-1 and TRBJ1-3, with TRBD1 matching 7 bases. V was clipped by 4 bases and J by 7 bases; unmatched bases: 5. The CDR3 consists of 13 residues. Germline assignment: CDR1 SGHRS and CDR2 YFSETQ. CDR3 sequence (DNA): TGCGCCAGCAGCGACGACAGGGCGAACACCATATATTTT. The encoded protein is CASSDDRANTIYF.

The chain joins TRBV19 to TRBJ1-5; the D is unclear. Deletions cut 5 bases from V and 5 bases from J, with 10 bases between. The CDR3 totals 13 residues. Germline V lookup: CDR1 LNHDA, CDR2 SQIVND (reference sequence). The CDR3 DNA is TGTGCCAGTAGTGAAGGGCCGCATCAGCCCCAGCATTTT. Its protein is CASSEGPHQPQHF.

The chain couples TRBV20-1 to TRBJ2-5; possible D gene TRBD2, 6 bases. The CDR3 sequence is 15 residues long. Trimming took off 3 bases at V and 1 base at J, with 15 bases between the two ends. Germline V gene sequence: CDR1 DFQATT, CDR2 SNEGSKA (reference sequence). CDR3 nucleotides: TGCAGTGCTAGCCCCCTGGCGGGAACCCAAGAGACCCAGTACTTC. It encodes CSASPLAGTQETQYF.

The chain recombines TRBV12-3 or TRBV12-4 with TRBJ2-5; TRBD2 agrees at 8 bases. The CDR3 runs 18 residues. V gave up 5 bases and J gave up 5 bases; unmatched junction bases: 19. This CDR3 reads CASSLGERVAGGRETQYF. In nucleotides, the CDR3 is TGTGCCAGCAGTCTGGGTGAGAGAGTTGCGGGAGGAAGGGAGACCCAGTACTTC.